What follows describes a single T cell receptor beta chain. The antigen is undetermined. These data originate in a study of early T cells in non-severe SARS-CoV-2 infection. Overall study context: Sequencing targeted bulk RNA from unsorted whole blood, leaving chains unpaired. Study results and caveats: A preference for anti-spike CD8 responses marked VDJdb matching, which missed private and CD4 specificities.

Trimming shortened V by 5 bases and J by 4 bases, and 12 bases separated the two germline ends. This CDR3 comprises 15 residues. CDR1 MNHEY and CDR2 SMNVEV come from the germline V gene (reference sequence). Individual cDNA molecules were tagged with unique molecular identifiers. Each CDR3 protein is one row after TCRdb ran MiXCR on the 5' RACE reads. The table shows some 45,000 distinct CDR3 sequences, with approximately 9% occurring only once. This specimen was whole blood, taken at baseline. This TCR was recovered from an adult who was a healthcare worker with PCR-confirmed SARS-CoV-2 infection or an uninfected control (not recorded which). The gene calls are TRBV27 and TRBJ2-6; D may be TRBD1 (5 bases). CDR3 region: CASSPTGVGANVLTF. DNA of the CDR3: TGTGCCAGCAGTCCAACAGGCGTCGGGGCCAACGTCCTGACTTTC.